The 14 T cell receptor beta chains presented below share a single source sample, sequenced in a study of identifying expanded T cells in peripheral blood. Clones were read by immunoSEQ multiplex PCR, and TCRdb kept only the in-frame ones, dropping some. There are over 65,000 clones in the sample; 70% to 90% occur only once, and 7.3% lies in the top ten. The sample taken for sequencing was blood. The receptors were gathered from a person aged 18 to 70 in good health.

The chain couples TRBV10-3 to TRBJ2-3; D is uncertain. Germline assignment: CDR1 ENHRY and CDR2 SYGVKD. The V gene lost 3 bases and the J gene lost 2 bases, with 3 bases spanning the gap. The CDR3 sequence is 12 residues long. CDR3 sequence (DNA): TGTGCCATCAGTGATCACACAGATACGCAGTATTTT. This codes for CAISDHTDTQYF.

This chain joins TRBV6-5 and TRBJ1-1; 7 positions match TRBD1. J gave up 4 bases and V 6 bases, and 8 bases lay outside the gene matches. Per germline, CDR1 MNHEY and CDR2 SVGAGI. This CDR3 has 14 residues. The CDR3 here is CASSPGGAFTEAFF. CDR3 in DNA: TGTGCCAGCAGCCCAGGGGGGGCTTTCACTGAAGCTTTCTTT.

The CDR3 DNA follows: TGCAGCGTTGAATCGGCGGACGGGGATACGCAGTATTTT. Translating it yields CSVESADGDTQYF. This chain connects TRBV29-1 to TRBJ2-3; D remains ambiguous. Trimming took 2 bases from V and 6 from J, leaving 12 bases between them. CDR3 length: 13 residues. The V gene's germline CDR1 is SQVTM and CDR2 ANQGSEA.

The gene calls are TRBV5-4 and TRBJ1-2; TRBD1 is a possible D gene (6 bases). Germline V gene data show CDR1 as SGHNT and CDR2 as YYREEE (reference sequence). This CDR3 contains 14 residues. Trimming pared 0 bases from V and 2 bases from J, leaving 8 bases between. CDR3 coding DNA: TGTGCCAGCAGCTTGGACAGGGCAAACTATGGCTACACCTTC. Its translation: CASSLDRANYGYTF.

The gene calls are TRBV6-5 and TRBJ1-2; 11 bases line up with TRBD1. From germline, CDR1 is MNHEY and CDR2 SVGAGI. J lost 2 bases, V lost 5 bases, and 4 bases had no gene match. This CDR3 region has 15 residues. CDR3 loop: CASSHGQGANYGYTF. Written as DNA, the CDR3 is TGTGCCAGCAGTCACGGACAGGGGGCGAACTATGGCTACACCTTC.

The rearrangement links TRBV6-1 to TRBJ1-4, with 8 bases fitting TRBD1. The length of the CDR3 is 15 residues. CDR1 MNHNS and CDR2 SASEGT come from the germline V gene. J was trimmed by 3 bases and V by 3 bases; bases with no gene match: 3. The CDR3 DNA is TGTGCCAGCAGTGACCCGACAGGGGCTAATGAAAAACTGTTTTTT. This encodes CASSDPTGANEKLFF.

The J gene is TRBJ1-1, the V gene TRBV5-1; 12 bases are shared with TRBD1. CDR1 is SGHRS, CDR2 YFSETQ, per germline. The CDR3 is made up of 14 amino acids. With V trimmed by 5 bases and J by 14 bases, 13 bases remained unmatched. Here the CDR3 reads CASRSPGQGAFHFF. The CDR3 region has the DNA TGCGCCAGCAGGTCCCCGGGACAGGGGGCGTTTCACTTCTTT.

The rearrangement joins TRBV5-1 to TRBJ2-5; D gene ambiguous. The CDR3 sequence is 13 residues long. The ends were cut back, 0 bases at V and 5 bases at J, with 8 bases in the middle. Germline V gene sequence: CDR1 SGHRS, CDR2 YFSETQ. The CDR3 spells CASSLDYWETQYF. DNA for the CDR3: TGCGCCAGCAGCTTGGACTATTGGGAGACCCAGTACTTC.

The V call is TRBV2, the J call TRBJ1-5, with 12 bases fitting TRBD1. Germline V gene sequence: CDR1 SNHLY, CDR2 FYNNEI. The CDR3 spans 16 residues. V lost 7 bases to trimming and J lost 3 bases; unmatched junction nucleotides: 7. The CDR3 spells CASTGQGARTNQPQHF. CDR3 bases: TGTGCCAGCACGGGACAGGGGGCCCGAACCAATCAGCCCCAGCATTTT.

The chain employs TRBV10-3 and TRBJ2-1; D is possibly TRBD2 (5 bases). The CDR3 spans 16 residues. Trimming took 6 bases from V and 0 from J, leaving 15 bases between them. The germline gives CDR1 ENHRY, CDR2 SYGVKD. CDR3 sequence reads: CAISVLSGSSYNEQFF. In DNA form, the CDR3 reads TGTGCCATCAGCGTGCTCAGCGGAAGCTCCTACAATGAGCAGTTCTTC.

V usage is TRBV30 and J usage is TRBJ1-2; D is undetermined. Germline V gene lookup returns CDR1 GTSNPN and CDR2 SVGIG (reference sequence). This CDR3 is 13 amino acids long. V was pared by 3 bases and J by 2 bases, with 10 bases between. CDR3 amino acids: CAWSDKGNYGYTF. The CDR3 region has the DNA TGTGCCTGGAGCGACAAGGGCAACTATGGCTACACCTTC.

This chain connects TRBV2 to TRBJ1-1; 7 bases map to TRBD1. The junction had 2 bases not matched to a gene; V was cut back by 1 base and J by 0 bases. The CDR3 runs to 15 residues. Germline values: CDR1 SNHLY, CDR2 FYNNEI. Written as DNA, the CDR3 is TGTGCCAGCAGTGAAGTCACAGGGGTGAACACTGAAGCTTTCTTT. Protein product: CASSEVTGVNTEAFF.

In its sample, this clone was seen once. The chain carries TRBV30 and TRBJ1-1; no clear D. With 3 bases removed from V and 0 bases from J, the gap between germline ends came to 11 bases. Germline V gene lookup returns CDR1 GTSNPN and CDR2 SVGIG (reference sequence). The CDR3 totals 14 residues. DNA of the CDR3: TGTGCCTGGAGCGATGTGACATTGAACACTGAAGCTTTCTTT. It encodes CAWSDVTLNTEAFF.

Here the CDR3 DNA reads TGTGCCAGCAGCTTCGACAGGGGGTACCACAATGAGCAGTTCTTC. Amino acids: CASSFDRGYHNEQFF. The V call is TRBV7-2, the J call TRBJ2-1, with TRBD1 matching over 9 bases. With 3 bases clipped from V and 5 bases from J, the junction kept 5 bases outside the gene matches. The CDR3 loop spans 15 amino acids. Germline assignment: CDR1 SGHTA and CDR2 FQGNSA.